The T cell receptor beta chain described here comes from a study of cytomegalovirus exposure and HLA in healthy donors. Whole-study results and caveats: In a later analysis, the majority of CMV-associated beta chains seemingly showed HLA restriction.

PCR primers comprised 60 Vbeta and 13 Jbeta primers. The method was immunoSEQ multiplex PCR; TCRdb's version includes in-frame clones alone and lacks a portion of them. Here the sample spans some 130,000 clones, roughly 78% being singletons. Worth noting for this clone: What it recognizes is unknown.

V was pared by 5 bases and J by 1 base, with 24 bases between. This CDR3 comprises 19 residues. The germline V gene has CDR1 SGHAT and CDR2 FQNNGV. The clonotype was recovered from a man younger than 40 in good health. This sequence joins TRBV11-2 and TRBJ2-1; D is possibly TRBD1 (6 bases). The sample consisted of PBMCs. The CDR3 here is CASSQFPPKRTESYNEQFF. Here the CDR3 DNA reads TGTGCCAGCAGCCAGTTCCCCCCGAAGCGGACAGAGTCCTACAATGAGCAGTTCTTC.